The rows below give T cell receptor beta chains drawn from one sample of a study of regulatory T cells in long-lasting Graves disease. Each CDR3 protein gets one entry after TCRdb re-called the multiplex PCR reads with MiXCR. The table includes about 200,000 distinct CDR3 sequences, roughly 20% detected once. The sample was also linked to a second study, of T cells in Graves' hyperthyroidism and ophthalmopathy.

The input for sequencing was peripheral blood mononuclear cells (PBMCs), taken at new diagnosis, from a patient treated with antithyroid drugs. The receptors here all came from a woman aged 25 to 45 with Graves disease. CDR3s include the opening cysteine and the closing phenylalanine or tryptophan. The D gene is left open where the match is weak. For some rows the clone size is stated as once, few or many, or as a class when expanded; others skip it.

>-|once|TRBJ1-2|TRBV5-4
TGTGCCAGCAGCTCCGACATTTATGGCTACACCTTC
CASSSDIYGYTF
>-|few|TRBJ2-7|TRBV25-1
TGTGCCAGCAGTGCGGGCAGCAAACCCTCCTACGAGCAGTACTTC
CASSAGSKPSYEQYF
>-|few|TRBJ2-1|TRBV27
TGTGCCAGCAGGCCAGCCGGGGGAAGTGAGCAGTTCTTC
CASRPAGGSEQFF
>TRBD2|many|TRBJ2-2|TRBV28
TGTGCCAGCAGTTTCGGGCTAGCGGGGGGCGGGGACACCGGGGAGCTGTTTTTT
CASSFGLAGGGDTGELFF
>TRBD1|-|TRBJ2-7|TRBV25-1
TGTGCCAGCAGTGAATCTTTACGACAGGGACCCCCCGTCTCCTACGAGCAGTACTTC
CASSESLRQGPPVSYEQYF
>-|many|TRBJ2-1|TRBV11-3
TGTGCCAGCAGTGGCGGAAGTCACGGGAGGCCAGGGGATGAGCAGTTCTTC
CASSGGSHGRPGDEQFF
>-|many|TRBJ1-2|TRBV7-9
TGTGCCAGCAGCCTGGGGGCTACCTATGGCTACACCTTC
CASSLGATYGYTF
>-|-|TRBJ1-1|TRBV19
TGTGCCAGTACCGTGACAGATAGCACTGAAGCTTTCTTT
CASTVTDSTEAFF
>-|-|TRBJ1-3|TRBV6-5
TGTGCCAGCAGTTCCCCTCGCCTGGGACCGAATGGGATCGACACCATATATTTT
CASSSPRLGPNGIDTIYF
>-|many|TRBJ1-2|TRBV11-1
TGTGCCAACAGCTTAGGAGGAGCCGGCAGGGCCTATGGCTACACCTTC
CANSLGGAGRAYGYTF
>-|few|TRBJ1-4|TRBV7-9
TGTGCCAGCAGCCCCCACGGTGATAATGAAAAACTGTTTTTT
CASSPHGDNEKLFF
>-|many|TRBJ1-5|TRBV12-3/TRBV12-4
TGTGCCAGCAGTTTAGCGGGGGCGTTCTCTCAGCCCCAGCATTTT
CASSLAGAFSQPQHF
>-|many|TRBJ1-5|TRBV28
TGTGCCAGCAGACTAGCCGGGACCGCGGGAAGGCCCCAGCATTTT
CASRLAGTAGRPQHF
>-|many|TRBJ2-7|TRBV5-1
TGCGCCAGCAGCTCCCATGGGAGTCCAGGGGACGAGCTGTACTTC
CASSSHGSPGDELYF
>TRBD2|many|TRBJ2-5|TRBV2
TGTGCCAGCAGTGACAGCGGGCTAGCGGCTGAGACCCAGTACTTC
CASSDSGLAAETQYF
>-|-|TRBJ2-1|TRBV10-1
TGCGCCAGCAGTGCCTCGGGCCGGACAAATGAGCAGTTCTTC
CASSASGRTNEQFF
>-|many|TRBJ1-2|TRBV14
TGTGCCAGCAGTCAAGGGGTCTATGGCTACACCTTC
CASSQGVYGYTF
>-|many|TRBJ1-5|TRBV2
TGTGCCAGCAAAGGGGAGCTAAGTCAGCCCCAGCATTTT
CASKGELSQPQHF
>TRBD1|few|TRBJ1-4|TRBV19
TGTGCCAGTAGTGATTTCGGACAGGGAGGTGAAAAACTGTTTTTT
CASSDFGQGGEKLFF
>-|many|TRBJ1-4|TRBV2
TGTGCCAGCATCAGAAGGGGGGGGGCTGGCGAAAAACTGTTTTTT
CASIRRGGAGEKLFF
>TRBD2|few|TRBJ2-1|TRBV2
TGTGCCAGCATCCCCCTACTAGCGGGAGTTGAGCAGTTCTTC
CASIPLLAGVEQFF
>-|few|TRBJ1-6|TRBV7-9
TGTGCCAGCAGCTCGACCCCCCTTTTGGGGGACACCTATAATTCACCCCTCCACTTT
CASSSTPLLGDTYNSPLHF
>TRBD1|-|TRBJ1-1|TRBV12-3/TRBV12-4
TGTGCCAGCAGTCCAACCAGGGGGCCTCGCACTGAAGCTTTCTTT
CASSPTRGPRTEAFF
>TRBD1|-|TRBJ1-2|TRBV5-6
TGTGCCAGTCGGGACAGAAACTATGGCTACACCTTC
CASRDRNYGYTF
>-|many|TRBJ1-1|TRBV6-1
TGTGCCAGCAGTAAAACCGGGAACATTTTTGACACTGAAGCTTTCTTT
CASSKTGNIFDTEAFF
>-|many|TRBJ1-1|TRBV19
TGTGCCAGTAGTACCCCGGGGGCCTGGACGCATGGTGAAGCTTTCTTT
CASSTPGAWTHGEAFF
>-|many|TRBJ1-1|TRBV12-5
TGTGCTAGTGGGAAGGGGGAGGACACTGAAGCTTTCTTT
CASGKGEDTEAFF
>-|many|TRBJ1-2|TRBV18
TGTGCCAGCTCCGGCACCCCTGACATGAGTGGCTACACCTTC
CASSGTPDMSGYTF
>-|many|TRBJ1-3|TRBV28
TGTGCCAGCAGTCCGATCCTTTGGGGGAATGGAAACACCATATATTTT
CASSPILWGNGNTIYF
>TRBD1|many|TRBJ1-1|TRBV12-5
TGTGCTAGCCAGGGGGGTATGAACACTGAAGCTTTCTTT
CASQGGMNTEAFF
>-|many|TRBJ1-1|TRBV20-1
TGCAGTGCTAGACAGAACACTGAAGCTTTCTTT
CSARQNTEAFF
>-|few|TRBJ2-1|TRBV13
TGTGCCAGCACCGCAGGGGGAGGGTACGGGGCGGCTGAGCAGTTCTTC
CASTAGGGYGAAEQFF
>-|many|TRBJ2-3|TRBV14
TGTGCCAGCAGCCAAGATCCAGGAACGTACACGCAGTATTTT
CASSQDPGTYTQYF
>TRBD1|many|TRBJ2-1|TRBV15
TGTGCCACCAAACGGGACAGGGGGTTCAATGAGCAGTTCTTC
CATKRDRGFNEQFF
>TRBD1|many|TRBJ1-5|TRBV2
TGTGCCAGCAGGGGAGGGGGCGCGGGTCAGCCCCAGCATTTT
CASRGGGAGQPQHF
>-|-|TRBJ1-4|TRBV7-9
TGTGCCAGCAGCTCACCGGGGAAGGCTAATGAAAAACTGTTTTTT
CASSSPGKANEKLFF
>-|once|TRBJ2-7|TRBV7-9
TGTGCCAGCAGCGCAGGGGAAGGGCCTTACGAGCAGTACTTC
CASSAGEGPYEQYF
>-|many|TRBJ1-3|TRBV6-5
TGTGCCAGCAGTTACCTGATATCTGGAAACACCATATATTTT
CASSYLISGNTIYF
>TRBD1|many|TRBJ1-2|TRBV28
TGTGCCAGCAGTGGAAACAGGGGCAGCTATGGCTACACCTTC
CASSGNRGSYGYTF
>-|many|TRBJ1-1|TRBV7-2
TGTGCCAGCAGCTTCAGGGCCGGGGACACTGAAGCTTTCTTT
CASSFRAGDTEAFF
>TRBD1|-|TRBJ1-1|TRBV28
TGTGCCAGCAGTTTAAGGGGTCGGACAGGTGAAGCTTTCTTT
CASSLRGRTGEAFF
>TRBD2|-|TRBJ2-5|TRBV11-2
TGTGCCAGCAGCTTAGGCCCCAGACTAGCGGAAGAGACCCAGTACTTC
CASSLGPRLAEETQYF
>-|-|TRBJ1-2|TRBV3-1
TGTGCCAGCAGCCCCACCGGGTCTAACTATGGCTACACCTTC
CASSPTGSNYGYTF
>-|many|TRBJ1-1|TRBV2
TGTGCCAGCAGTGCCGACCGCTTGAACACTGAAGCTTTCTTT
CASSADRLNTEAFF
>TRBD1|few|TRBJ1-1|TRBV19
TGTGCCAGTAGGTGGACAGGGGGTAGCACTGAAGCTTTCTTT
CASRWTGGSTEAFF
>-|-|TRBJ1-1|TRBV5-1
TGCGCCAGCAGCTGGGAGTTTAACACTGAAGCTTTCTTT
CASSWEFNTEAFF